These T cell receptor beta chains were read from a single sample in a study of cytomegalovirus exposure and HLA in healthy donors. The assay was immunoSEQ multiplex PCR, and TCRdb's table has in-frame clones only and misses some. The sample shows some 110,000 clones, 82% of them seen only once. The sequencing sample was made of PBMCs. These receptors originate from a man aged 50-59 years in good health and CMV-seronegative. CDR3s include the opening cysteine and the closing phenylalanine or tryptophan. The order of the fields is J gene, D gene, clone size, V gene, CDR3 protein, CDR3 DNA. D genes are given only for firm matches. Clone size, where shown, is once, few, many, or a class for clones that have expanded.

j_call: TRBJ2-1; d_call: NA; clone_size: NA; v_call: TRBV7-9; cdr3_aa: CASTKDRREQFF; cdr3_nt: TGTGCCAGCACCAAGGACAGACGGGAGCAGTTCTTC
j_call: TRBJ2-1; d_call: TRBD2; clone_size: once; v_call: TRBV6-4; cdr3_aa: CASILAGGRCEQFF; cdr3_nt: TGTGCCAGCATATTAGCGGGGGGCCGTTGTGAGCAGTTCTTC
j_call: TRBJ2-3; d_call: NA; clone_size: NA; v_call: TRBV10-3; cdr3_aa: CAISELSGTQYF; cdr3_nt: TGTGCCATCAGTGAGTTGTCGGGGACGCAGTATTTT
j_call: TRBJ1-1; d_call: TRBD1; clone_size: once; v_call: TRBV27; cdr3_aa: CASSLRGTLMNTEAFF; cdr3_nt: TGTGCCAGCAGTCTCAGGGGGACACTGATGAACACTGAAGCTTTCTTT
j_call: TRBJ2-7; d_call: TRBD1; clone_size: NA; v_call: TRBV5-6; cdr3_aa: CASSWTGPSYEQYF; cdr3_nt: TGTGCCAGCAGCTGGACAGGACCGTCCTACGAGCAGTACTTC
j_call: TRBJ2-1; d_call: NA; clone_size: NA; v_call: TRBV20-1; cdr3_aa: CSARYRHEQFF; cdr3_nt: TGCAGTGCTAGATACAGGCATGAGCAGTTCTTC
j_call: TRBJ1-6; d_call: NA; clone_size: NA; v_call: TRBV6-5; cdr3_aa: CASSRRGYNSPLHF; cdr3_nt: TGTGCCAGCAGTAGGAGGGGTTATAATTCACCCCTCCACTTT
j_call: TRBJ1-4; d_call: NA; clone_size: NA; v_call: TRBV28; cdr3_aa: CASSPRFGGGEKLFF; cdr3_nt: TGTGCCAGCAGCCCGAGATTCGGGGGAGGTGAAAAACTGTTTTTT
j_call: TRBJ2-3; d_call: NA; clone_size: NA; v_call: TRBV6-6; cdr3_aa: CASSYGTGGTDTQYF; cdr3_nt: TGTGCCAGCAGTTACGGGACGGGGGGCACAGATACGCAGTATTTT
j_call: TRBJ1-6; d_call: NA; clone_size: NA; v_call: TRBV6-1; cdr3_aa: CASRGSSYNSPLHF; cdr3_nt: TGTGCCAGCAGGGGCAGCTCCTATAATTCACCCCTCCACTTT
j_call: TRBJ1-2; d_call: TRBD1; clone_size: NA; v_call: TRBV29-1; cdr3_aa: CSVERQGAKGYTF; cdr3_nt: TGCAGCGTTGAACGTCAGGGGGCGAAGGGCTACACCTTC
j_call: TRBJ2-5; d_call: NA; clone_size: NA; v_call: TRBV5-6; cdr3_aa: CASSPLGPTLQETQYF; cdr3_nt: TGTGCCAGCAGCCCCCTGGGGCCAACCCTCCAAGAGACCCAGTACTTC